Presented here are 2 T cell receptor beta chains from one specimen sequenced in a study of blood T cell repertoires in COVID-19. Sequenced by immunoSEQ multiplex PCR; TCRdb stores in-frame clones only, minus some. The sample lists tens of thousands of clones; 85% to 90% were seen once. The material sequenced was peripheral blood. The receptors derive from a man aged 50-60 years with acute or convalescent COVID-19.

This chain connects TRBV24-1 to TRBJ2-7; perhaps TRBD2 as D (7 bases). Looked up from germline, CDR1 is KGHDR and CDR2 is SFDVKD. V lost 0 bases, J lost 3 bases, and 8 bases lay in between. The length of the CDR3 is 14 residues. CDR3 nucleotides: TGTGCCACCAGTGATTTGAGGGGGGGCTACGAGCAGTACTTC. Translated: CATSDLRGGYEQYF.

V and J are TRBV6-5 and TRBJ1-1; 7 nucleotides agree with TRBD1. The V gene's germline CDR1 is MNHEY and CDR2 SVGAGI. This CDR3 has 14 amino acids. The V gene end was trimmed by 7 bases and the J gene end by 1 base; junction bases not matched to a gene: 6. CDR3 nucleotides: TGTGCCAGCACCCAAGGGACAGCGAACACTGAAGCTTTCTTT. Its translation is CASTQGTANTEAFF.